The clone carrying this T cell receptor (beta chain) occurred a few times. Its antigen remains unknown. This entry belongs to a study of CD8 T cells in ankylosing spondylitis. Study observations and caveats: A TCR beta motif of eight or nine highly homologous variants seemed to mark ankylosing spondylitis blood. A number of the motif variants had already been described in reactive arthritis synovial fluid and blood.

V was shortened by 11 bases and J by 2 bases, with 13 bases between the two germline ends. Germline V gene lookup returns CDR1 SEHNR and CDR2 FQNEAQ (reference sequence). CDR3 size: 12 residues. Quantitative barcoded 5'-RACE was used to prepare TCR beta libraries. In TCRdb, the 5' RACE reads were re-called with MiXCR into one record per CDR3 protein. The table records roughly 190,000 distinct CDR3 sequences, around 13% of them present only once. The receptor was isolated from a male donor with ankylosing spondylitis or in good health (not recorded which). Sequenced material: blood, either unsorted or a sorted T cell fraction (not recorded which). The chain employs TRBV7-9 and TRBJ2-7, with a tentative D call TRBD1 (6 bases). The CDR3 spells CAGGRGTYEQYF. The CDR3 coding sequence is TGTGCCGGGGGCAGGGGAACCTACGAGCAGTACTTC.